These T cell receptor beta chains were read from a single sample in a study of cytomegalovirus exposure and HLA in healthy donors. TCRdb keeps only in-frame clones here, not all; method: immunoSEQ multiplex PCR. The sample yields under 100,000 clones, 96% seen once. Sequencing was carried out using PBMCs. These receptors all come from a woman aged 18-30 years in good health and CMV-seronegative. The CDR3 runs from the conserved cysteine through the conserved F or W.

>TRBV27|TRBJ1-5
CASRQGRSNQPQHF
>TRBV11-2|TRBJ1-2
CASSSYIQRGGYTF
>TRBV27|TRBJ2-3
CASSLRTRPSTDTQYF
>TRBV19|TRBJ2-7
CASRGRQPTYEQYF
>TRBV19|TRBJ2-1
CASSGSPGASGRAVYNEQFF
>TRBV6-5|TRBJ1-1
CASSYGGYTEAFF
>TRBV27|TRBJ2-7
CASSNPGQGRNEQYF
>TRBV19|TRBJ1-1
CASSWGTEDTEAFF
>TRBV9|TRBJ2-3
CASSVSGGLGADTQYF
>TRBV5-1|TRBJ1-6
CASSLETGQQPLHF
>TRBV7-9|TRBJ2-7
CASSLGEPGLASLEQYF
>TRBV19|TRBJ1-5
CASSMRGRVSNQPQHF
>TRBV2|TRBJ2-2
CATSRGVNTGELFF
>TRBV4-2|TRBJ2-3
CASSQEGLAGGSTDTQYF